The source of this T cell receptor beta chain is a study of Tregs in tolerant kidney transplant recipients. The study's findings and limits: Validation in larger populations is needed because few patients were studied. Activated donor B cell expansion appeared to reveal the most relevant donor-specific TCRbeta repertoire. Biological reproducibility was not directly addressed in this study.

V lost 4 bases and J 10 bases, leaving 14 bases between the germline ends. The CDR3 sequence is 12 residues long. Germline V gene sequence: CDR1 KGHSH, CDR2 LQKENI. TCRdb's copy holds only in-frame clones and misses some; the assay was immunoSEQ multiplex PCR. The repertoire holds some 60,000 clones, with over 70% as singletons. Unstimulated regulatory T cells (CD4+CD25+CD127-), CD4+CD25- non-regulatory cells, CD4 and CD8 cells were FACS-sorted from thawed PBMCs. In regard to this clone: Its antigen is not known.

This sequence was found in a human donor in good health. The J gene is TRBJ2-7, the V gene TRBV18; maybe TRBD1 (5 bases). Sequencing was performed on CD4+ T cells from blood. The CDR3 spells CASSRAQGYQYF. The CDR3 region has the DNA TGTGCCAGCTCACGGGCCCAGGGTTATCAGTACTTC.